Below, 26 T cell receptor beta chains from the same sample are listed, as sequenced in a study of cytomegalovirus exposure and HLA in healthy donors. Primers: 60 Vbeta forward and 13 Jbeta reverse. This table comes from immunoSEQ multiplex PCR, and its TCRdb copy is limited to in-frame clones, with some not included. Counted here are approximately 150,000 clones, 60% to 85% occurring once; the ten biggest clones make up 7.4%. Sequencing was carried out using PBMCs. Every receptor here comes from a male donor in good health and CMV-seropositive.

The V and J genes are TRBV2 and TRBJ1-1, with a tentative D call TRBD1 (6 bases). This CDR3 has 13 residues. The germline CDR1 and CDR2 sequences are SNHLY and FYNNEI. With 2 bases removed from V and 6 bases from J, the gap between germline ends came to 10 bases. For the CDR3, the DNA is TGTGCCAGCAGTGAAACAGGGAATGCTGAAGCTTTCTTT. This sequence encodes CASSETGNAEAFF.

This chain joins TRBV2 and TRBJ2-1; D possibly corresponds to TRBD1 (5 bases). V lost 7 bases and J lost 0, with 10 bases in between. The CDR3 runs 14 residues. Germline V gives CDR1 SNHLY, CDR2 FYNNEI. This CDR3 reads CASTPGSSYNEQFF. CDR3 in DNA: TGTGCCAGCACTCCAGGGTCCTCCTACAATGAGCAGTTCTTC.

The CDR3 region has the DNA TGTGCCAGCAGTTACTCCCCAGGGATGGAGTACTTC. Translated, it gives CASSYSPGMEYF. This chain links TRBV6-6 with TRBJ2-7; tentatively, D is TRBD1 (5 bases). This CDR3 is 12 amino acids long. V lost 0 bases to trimming and J lost 11 bases, with 11 bases between them. Germline values: CDR1 MNHNY, CDR2 SVGAGI (reference sequence).

The gene calls are TRBV6-1 and TRBJ2-7, with a tentative D call TRBD2 (7 bases). V shed 6 bases and J shed 3 bases, with 18 bases lying between them. The CDR3 has 15 amino acids. CDR1 MNHNS and CDR2 SASEGT come from the germline V gene. In nucleotides, the CDR3 is TGTGCCAGCAGCGTCGGGGGGCGCCGGGACTACGAGCAGTACTTC. Translation: CASSVGGRRDYEQYF.

The chain recombines TRBV5-5 with TRBJ2-2; TRBD1 matches at 7 bases. The germline V gene has CDR1 SGHKS and CDR2 YYEKEE (reference sequence). The CDR3 extends over 15 amino acids. Unmatched junction bases numbered 4, after V lost 4 bases and J lost 1 base. CDR3 bases: TGTGCCAGCAGCACGGGACAGTTGAACACCGGGGAGCTGTTTTTT. Residues: CASSTGQLNTGELFF.

The chain recombines TRBV7-2 with TRBJ2-2; TRBD2 is a possible D gene (6 bases). The CDR3 covers 17 residues. Germline CDR1 reads SGHTA; CDR2 reads FQGNSA. Trimming cost V 4 bases and J 6 bases, with 21 bases left between them. CDR3 sequence reads: CASSSHPGGRGAGELFF. In nucleotides, the CDR3 is TGTGCCAGCAGCTCCCATCCCGGGGGAAGAGGGGCCGGGGAGCTGTTTTTT.

This rearrangement joins TRBV4-1 to TRBJ2-5; 9 nucleotides line up with TRBD1. The J segment lost 5 bases and the V segment lost 5 bases, leaving 18 bases of the junction unmatched. The CDR3 is 18 amino acids. The germline CDR1 and CDR2 sequences are MGHRA and YSYEKL. CDR3 nucleotide sequence: TGCGCCAGCAGCTACCGGCCTATAGGGGACAGGGCCCTGGAGACCCAGTACTTC. Encoded protein: CASSYRPIGDRALETQYF.

The V call is TRBV4-1, the J call TRBJ2-5, with TRBD2 identical over 9 bases. The ends lost 3 bases at V and 5 bases at J; junction bases unmatched: 10. This CDR3 contains 16 residues. The germline gives CDR1 MGHRA, CDR2 YSYEKL. This chain's CDR3 is CASSHDWTSEGETQYF. In nucleotides, the CDR3 is TGCGCCAGCAGCCATGACTGGACTAGCGAGGGGGAGACCCAGTACTTC.

This chain connects TRBV2 to TRBJ2-1, with D possibly matching TRBD1 (5 bases). V lost 2 bases and J 3 bases, leaving 20 bases between the germline ends. The CDR3 is 18 amino acids. CDR1 is SNHLY and CDR2 is FYNNEI in the germline V gene. Here the CDR3 DNA reads TGTGCCAGCAGTGAACCTAACAGCCAGGGTAGGGGCTACAATGAGCAGTTCTTC. Amino acid sequence: CASSEPNSQGRGYNEQFF.

This clone has just a few counts. The rearrangement joins TRBV5-1 to TRBJ1-1; no definite D call. CDR1 is SGHRS and CDR2 is YFSETQ in the germline V gene. The CDR3 length is 13 residues. Trimming removed 0 bases from V and 2 bases from J, with 5 bases in between. The CDR3 loop is CASSLALNTEAFF. The CDR3 nucleotides are TGCGCCAGCAGCTTGGCCCTTAACACTGAAGCTTTCTTT.

The chain recombines TRBV5-4 with TRBJ2-5; 7 nucleotides line up with TRBD2. Losses at the gene ends were 2 bases for V and 2 bases for J; bases not matched to a gene: 3. The CDR3 length is 14 residues. Looked up from germline, CDR1 is SGHNT and CDR2 is YYREEE (reference sequence). CDR3 nucleotides: TGTGCCAGCAGCTTCGGGGGGTCGCAAGAGACCCAGTACTTC. This gives the protein CASSFGGSQETQYF.

V gene TRBV5-8 combines with J gene TRBJ2-7, with D tentatively TRBD2 (6 bases). Trimming removed 4 bases at V and 7 bases at J, with 18 bases between. This CDR3 is 14 amino acids long. Germline CDR1 SGHTS, CDR2 YDEGEE. The CDR3 coding sequence is TGTGCCAGCAGCCCGGGACGCCGGGGGAGAGAGCAGTACTTC. Translating gives CASSPGRRGREQYF.

The chain uses TRBV27 and TRBJ1-1; 7 bases are a match to TRBD1. The CDR3 consists of 13 residues. Trimming at V came to 5 bases and at J to 7 bases, leaving 7 bases not matched to a gene. The germline CDR1 and CDR2 sequences are MNHEY and SMNVEV (reference sequence). This CDR3 reads CASSQGVFDEAFF. In DNA, the CDR3 is TGTGCCAGCAGTCAGGGGGTCTTCGATGAAGCTTTCTTT.

The chain recombines TRBV4-1 with TRBJ1-4; D ambiguous. The ends were cut back, 11 bases at V and 0 bases at J, with 16 bases in the middle. The CDR3 is made up of 15 amino acids. Germline loops: CDR1 MGHRA, CDR2 YSYEKL. CDR3: CAGRRKASTNEKLFF. CDR3 in DNA: TGCGCCGGGAGACGTAAGGCCTCAACTAATGAAAAACTGTTTTTT.

In its sample, this clone was seen a few times. The rearrangement joins TRBV5-1 to TRBJ1-1; no clear D. V was trimmed by 0 bases and J by 2 bases, leaving 8 bases between them. CDR3 length equals 14 residues. Germline CDR1 reads SGHRS; CDR2 reads YFSETQ. The CDR3 sequence is CASSLADYNTEAFF. CDR3 nucleotides: TGCGCCAGCAGCTTGGCCGACTATAACACTGAAGCTTTCTTT.

This sequence joins TRBV5-1 and TRBJ2-5; TRBD2 matches 7 bases. CDR3 length: 14 residues. Germline V gene lookup returns CDR1 SGHRS and CDR2 YFSETQ. Trimming took 1 base from V and 2 from J; bases not matched to a gene: 2. The CDR3, as DNA: TGCGCCAGCAGCTTGCCGGGGGGTCAAGAGACCCAGTACTTC. Translated, it gives CASSLPGGQETQYF.

This clone showed up just a few times. J is TRBJ1-4 and V is TRBV18, with 9 bases identical to TRBD1. The junction had 8 bases not matched to a gene; V was cut back by 4 bases and J by 11 bases. CDR1 and CDR2 from the germline V gene are KGHSH and LQKENI. The CDR3 extends over 14 amino acids. CDR3 sequence reads: CASSRWDRERKLFF. CDR3 DNA sequence: TGTGCCAGCTCACGCTGGGACAGGGAGAGGAAACTGTTTTTT. Using reference TRBV18 and TRBJ1-4 for the parts outside the CDR3, the full variable domain is NAGVMQNPRHLVRRRGQEARLRCSPMKGHSHVYWYRQLPEEGLKFMVYLQKENIIDESGMPKERFSAEFPKEGPSILRIQQVVRGDSAAYFCASSRWDRERKLFFGSGTQLSVL.

This chain links TRBV28 with TRBJ2-7; 8 bases agree with TRBD2. Looked up from germline, CDR1 is MDHEN and CDR2 is SYDVKM. Trimming at V came to 7 bases and at J to 6 bases, leaving 5 bases not matched to a gene. This CDR3 comprises 12 residues. The CDR3 DNA is TGTGCCAGCACCCCGGGAGGGCGCGAGCAGTACTTC. This gives the protein CASTPGGREQYF.

This clone is medium-sized in the sample. V is TRBV6-1 and J is TRBJ2-1, with D unresolved. Looked up from germline, CDR1 is MNHNS and CDR2 is SASEGT. The CDR3 is 18 residues long. V was cut by 4 bases and J by 5 bases, with 24 bases left in between. The CDR3: CASSGQSHTRSKHNEQFF. The CDR3 DNA reads as TGTGCCAGCAGTGGCCAAAGTCATACCAGGTCCAAACACAATGAGCAGTTCTTC.

The genes are TRBV10-3 and TRBJ2-3; unclear D gene. The CDR3 length is 12 residues. Germline lookup yields CDR1 ENHRY and CDR2 SYGVKD. V gave up 3 bases and J gave up 2 bases, with 3 bases separating them. CDR3 in DNA: TGTGCCATCAGTGACTTCACAGATACGCAGTATTTT. The encoded protein is CAISDFTDTQYF.

This clone was seen only once. The rearrangement joins TRBV5-4 to TRBJ1-4, with D possibly TRBD1 on 6 matching bases. Germline loops: CDR1 SGHNT, CDR2 YYREEE (reference sequence). This CDR3 spans 14 amino acids. Trimming pared 4 bases from V and 10 bases from J, leaving 17 bases between. The chain's CDR3 is CASSETIRGGKLFF. Written as DNA, the CDR3 is TGTGCCAGCAGCGAGACCATTAGGGGGGGAAAACTGTTTTTT.

The CDR3 sequence: CASSYGEGLEAFF. Written as DNA, the CDR3 is TGTGCCAGCAGTTACGGGGAGGGCCTTGAAGCTTTCTTT. The chain uses TRBV6-5 and TRBJ1-1; D uncertain. Germline lookup yields CDR1 MNHEY and CDR2 SVGAGI. V was cut by 2 bases and J by 7 bases, with 11 bases left in between. This CDR3 has 13 residues.

The chain is built from TRBV11-2 and TRBJ2-4, with 9 bases identical to TRBD1. V gave up 4 bases and J gave up 11 bases; unmatched junction bases: 3. The CDR3 spans 12 residues. The V gene's germline CDR1 is SGHAT and CDR2 FQNNGV. This CDR3 reads CASSSGTGFQYF. As DNA, the CDR3 is TGTGCCAGCAGCTCCGGGACAGGGTTTCAGTACTTC. Using reference TRBV11-2 and TRBJ2-4 for the parts outside the CDR3, the full variable domain is EAGVAQSPRYKIIEKRQSVAFWCNPISGHATLYWYQQILGQGPKLLIQFQNNGVVDDSQLPKDRFSAERLKGVDSTLKIQPAKLEDSAVYLCASSSGTGFQYFGAGTRLSVL.

The chain carries TRBV7-2 and TRBJ1-2; weak D call: TRBD1 (5 bases). CDR1 is SGHTA, CDR2 FQGNSA, per germline. V lost 5 bases to trimming and J lost 3 bases, with 16 bases between them. CDR3 length: 15 residues. The CDR3 loop reads CASSPSPGRDYGYTF. CDR3 in DNA: TGTGCCAGCAGCCCCTCCCCCGGCAGGGACTATGGCTACACCTTC.

The rearrangement links TRBV30 to TRBJ2-7; 9 bases line up with TRBD1. The V and J ends lost 2 bases and 5 bases, in that order; junction bases with no gene match: 10. The CDR3 has 15 residues. Per the germline V gene, CDR1 is GTSNPN and CDR2 is SVGIG (reference sequence). This CDR3 is CAWSQLQGAKDEQYF. In nucleotides, the CDR3 is TGTGCCTGGAGTCAACTACAGGGGGCGAAGGACGAGCAGTACTTC.

V gene TRBV27 combines with J gene TRBJ1-1, with 7 nucleotides matching TRBD1. CDR1 and CDR2 from the germline V gene are MNHEY and SMNVEV (reference sequence). V shed 4 bases and J 7 bases; nucleotides not matched to a gene: 6. The CDR3 covers 13 residues. In DNA, the CDR3 is TGTGCCAGCAGTTCGACAGGGTCGGATGAAGCTTTCTTT. It encodes CASSSTGSDEAFF.